This TCR beta chain was identified during a study of blood T cell repertoires in COVID-19. Overall study: Sites in the United States, Italy and Spain provided acute and convalescent COVID-19 samples. T cells, B-cell-depleted T cells, or PBMCs provided the cDNA or gDNA that served as material.

In the authors' workflow: Estimation of nucleated cell counts was performed using reference gene primer amplification. Using immunoSEQ multiplex PCR, the repertoire was profiled, and TCRdb retains in-frame clones only, with some absent. V and J calls and clone size are copied from that table; D and trimming were computed from the DNA. The sample records around 59,000 clones, 81% being singletons. After removal of 5 bases from V and 6 bases from J, the junction contained 8 bases not matched to a gene. The CDR3 loop spans 15 amino acids. Germline CDR1 SGHNT, CDR2 YENEEA. The clonotype was recovered from a woman older than 75 with active or convalescent COVID-19. The sequencing input was peripheral blood. J is TRBJ2-1 and V is TRBV11-3, with 9 nucleotides matching TRBD1. CDR3 DNA sequence: TGTGCCAGCAGCCCCGGCCGGGACAGGGCCAATGAGCAGTTCTTC. Encoded protein: CASSPGRDRANEQFF.